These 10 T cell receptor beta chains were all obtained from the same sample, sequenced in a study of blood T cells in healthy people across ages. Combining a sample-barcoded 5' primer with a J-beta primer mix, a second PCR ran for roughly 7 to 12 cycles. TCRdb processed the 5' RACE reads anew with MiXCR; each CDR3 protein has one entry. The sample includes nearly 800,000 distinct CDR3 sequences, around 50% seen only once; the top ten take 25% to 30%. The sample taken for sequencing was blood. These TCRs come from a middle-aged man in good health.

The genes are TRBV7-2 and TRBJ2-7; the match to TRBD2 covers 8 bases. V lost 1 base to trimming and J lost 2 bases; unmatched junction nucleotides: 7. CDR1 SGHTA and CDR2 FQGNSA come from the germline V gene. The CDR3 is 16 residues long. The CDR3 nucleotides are TGTGCCAGCAGCTTAGTCGGCGGTAGCGGGACCTACGAGCAGTACTTC. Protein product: CASSLVGGSGTYEQYF.

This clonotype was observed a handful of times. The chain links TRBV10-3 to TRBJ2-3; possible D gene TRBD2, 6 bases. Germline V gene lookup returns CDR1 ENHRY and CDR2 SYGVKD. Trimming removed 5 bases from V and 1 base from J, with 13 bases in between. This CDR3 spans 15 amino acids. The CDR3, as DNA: TGTGCCATCAGTCAAAGCGGGCGGCGCACAGATACGCAGTATTTT. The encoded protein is CAISQSGRRTDTQYF.

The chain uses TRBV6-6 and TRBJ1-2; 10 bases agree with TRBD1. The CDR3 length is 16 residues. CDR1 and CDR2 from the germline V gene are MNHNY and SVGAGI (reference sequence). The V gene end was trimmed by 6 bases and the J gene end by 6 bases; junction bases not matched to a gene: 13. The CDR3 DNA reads TGTGCCAGCAGATCCCCGGACAGGGGGATCTTCGATGGCTACACCTTC. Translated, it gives CASRSPDRGIFDGYTF.

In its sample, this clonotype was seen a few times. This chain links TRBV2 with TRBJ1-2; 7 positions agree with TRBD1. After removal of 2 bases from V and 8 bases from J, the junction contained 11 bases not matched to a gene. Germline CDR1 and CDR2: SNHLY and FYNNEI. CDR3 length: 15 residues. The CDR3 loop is CASSETNRQGDGYTF. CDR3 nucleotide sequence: TGTGCCAGCAGTGAAACAAACCGACAGGGAGACGGCTACACCTTC. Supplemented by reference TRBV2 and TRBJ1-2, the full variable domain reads EPEVTQTPSHQVTQMGQEVILRCVPISNHLYFYWYRQILGQKVEFLVSFYNNEISEKSEIFDDQFSVERPDGSNFTLKIRSTKLEDSAMYFCASSETNRQGDGYTFGSGTRLTVV.

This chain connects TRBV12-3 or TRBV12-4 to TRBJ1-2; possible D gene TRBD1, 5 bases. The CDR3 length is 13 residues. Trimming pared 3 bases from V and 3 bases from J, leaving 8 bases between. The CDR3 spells CASSFGRDYGYTF. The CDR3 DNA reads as TGTGCCAGCAGTTTCGGCAGGGACTATGGCTACACCTTC.

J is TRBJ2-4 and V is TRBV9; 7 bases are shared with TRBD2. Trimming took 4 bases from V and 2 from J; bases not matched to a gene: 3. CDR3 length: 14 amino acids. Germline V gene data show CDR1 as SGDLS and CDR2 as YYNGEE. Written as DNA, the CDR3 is TGTGCCAGCAGCTCCGGGGGGACCAAAAACATTCAGTACTTC. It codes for CASSSGGTKNIQYF.

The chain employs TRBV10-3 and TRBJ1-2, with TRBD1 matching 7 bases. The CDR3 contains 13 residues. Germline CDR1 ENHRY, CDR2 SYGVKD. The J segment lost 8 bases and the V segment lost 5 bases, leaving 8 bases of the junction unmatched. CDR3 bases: TGTGCCATCAGTCCGAGGGGGCAGAGCGGCTACACCTTC. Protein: CAISPRGQSGYTF.

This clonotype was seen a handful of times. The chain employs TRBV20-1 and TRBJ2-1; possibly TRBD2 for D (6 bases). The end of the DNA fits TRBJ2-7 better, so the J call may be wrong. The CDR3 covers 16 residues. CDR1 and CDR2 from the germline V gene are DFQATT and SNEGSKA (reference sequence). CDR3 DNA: TGCAGTGCTAGTGGAAGGGTGGGAGGACTCTACAATGAGCAGTACTTC. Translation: CSASGRVGGLYNEQYF.

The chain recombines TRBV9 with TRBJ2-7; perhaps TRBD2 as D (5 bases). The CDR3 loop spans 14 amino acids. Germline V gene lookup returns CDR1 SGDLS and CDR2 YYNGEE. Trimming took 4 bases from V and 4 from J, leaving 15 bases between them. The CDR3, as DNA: TGTGCCAGCAGCAAAGACTACCTCCTTTACGAGCAGTACTTC. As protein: CASSKDYLLYEQYF.

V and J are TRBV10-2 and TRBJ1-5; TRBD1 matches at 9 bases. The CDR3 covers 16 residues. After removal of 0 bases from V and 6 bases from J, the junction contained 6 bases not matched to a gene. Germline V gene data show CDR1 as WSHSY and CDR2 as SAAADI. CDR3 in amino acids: CASSESDRGFRQPQHF. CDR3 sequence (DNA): TGCGCCAGCAGTGAGTCGGACAGGGGTTTTCGTCAGCCCCAGCATTTT.